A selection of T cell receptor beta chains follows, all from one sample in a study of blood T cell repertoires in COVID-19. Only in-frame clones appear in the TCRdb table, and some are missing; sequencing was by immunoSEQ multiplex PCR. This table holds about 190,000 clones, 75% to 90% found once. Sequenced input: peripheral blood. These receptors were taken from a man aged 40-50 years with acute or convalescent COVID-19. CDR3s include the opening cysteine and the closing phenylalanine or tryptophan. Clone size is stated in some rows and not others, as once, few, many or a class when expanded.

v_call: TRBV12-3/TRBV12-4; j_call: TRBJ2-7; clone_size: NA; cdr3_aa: CASSLPGEHEQYF
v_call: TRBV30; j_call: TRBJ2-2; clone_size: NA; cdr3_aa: CAWSKKTGFNTGELFF
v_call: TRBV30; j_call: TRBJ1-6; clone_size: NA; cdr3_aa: CASRDTNNSPLHF
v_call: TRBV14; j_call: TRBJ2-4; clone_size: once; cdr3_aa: CASSLLPGQKNIQYF
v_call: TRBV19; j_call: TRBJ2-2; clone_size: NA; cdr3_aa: CASSTTTGAGELFF
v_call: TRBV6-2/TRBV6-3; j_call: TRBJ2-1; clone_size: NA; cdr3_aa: CASSYFSGDYNEQFF
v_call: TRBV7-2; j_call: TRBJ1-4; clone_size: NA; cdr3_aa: CASSLDVASYNEKLFF
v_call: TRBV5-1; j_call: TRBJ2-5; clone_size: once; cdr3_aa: CASSLAGAAGAQETQYF
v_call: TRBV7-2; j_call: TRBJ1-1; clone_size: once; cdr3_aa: CASSSWGVGTEAFF
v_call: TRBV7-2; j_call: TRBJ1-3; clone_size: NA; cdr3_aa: CASSRDRVAGNTIYF
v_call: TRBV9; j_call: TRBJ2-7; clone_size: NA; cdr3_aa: CASSPNPDTSYEQYF
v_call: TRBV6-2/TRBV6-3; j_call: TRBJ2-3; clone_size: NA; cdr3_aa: CASSYFRADTQYF
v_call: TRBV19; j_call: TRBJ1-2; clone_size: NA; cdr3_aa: CASSKRTLTNYGYTF
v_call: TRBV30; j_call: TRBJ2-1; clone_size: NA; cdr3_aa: CAWSGGLAGGSSYNEQFF
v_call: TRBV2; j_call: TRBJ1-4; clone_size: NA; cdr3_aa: CASSTSRQGKNEKLFF
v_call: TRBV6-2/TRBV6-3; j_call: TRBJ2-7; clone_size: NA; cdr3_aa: CASSPGQVHEQYF
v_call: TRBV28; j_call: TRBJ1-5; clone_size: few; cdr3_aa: CASRKRQGASQPQHF
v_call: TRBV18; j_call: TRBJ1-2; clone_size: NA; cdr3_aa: CASSGDRSYGYTF
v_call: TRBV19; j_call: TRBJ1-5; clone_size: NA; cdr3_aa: CASSIGTGTTFNQPQHF
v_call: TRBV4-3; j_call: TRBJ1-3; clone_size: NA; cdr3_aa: CASRKRQANAFSGNTIYF
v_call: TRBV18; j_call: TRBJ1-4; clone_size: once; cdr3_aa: CASSLTGDNEKLFF
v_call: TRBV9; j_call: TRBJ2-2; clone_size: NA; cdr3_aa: CASSVGTGAYLTGELFF
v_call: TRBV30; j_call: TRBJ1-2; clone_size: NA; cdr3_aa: CAWSPFEAYYGYTF
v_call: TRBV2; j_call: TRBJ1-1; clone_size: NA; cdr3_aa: CAGKTANTEAFF
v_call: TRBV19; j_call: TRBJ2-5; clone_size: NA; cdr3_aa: CASSGRSIQETQYF
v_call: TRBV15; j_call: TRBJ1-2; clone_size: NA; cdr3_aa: CATSTGVNYGYTF
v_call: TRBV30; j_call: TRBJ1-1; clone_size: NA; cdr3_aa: CACDPRDRNTFF
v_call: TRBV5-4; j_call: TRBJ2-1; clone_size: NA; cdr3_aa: CASSQTLAGGHEQFF
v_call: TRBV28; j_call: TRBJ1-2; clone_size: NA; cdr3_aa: CASSLGTGGGYGYTF
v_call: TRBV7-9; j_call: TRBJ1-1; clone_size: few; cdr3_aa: CASSWSTGDTEAFF
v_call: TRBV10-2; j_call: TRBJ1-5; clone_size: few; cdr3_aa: CASTGGNQPQHF
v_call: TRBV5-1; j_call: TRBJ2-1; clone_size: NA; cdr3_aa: CASSSGLAEYNEQFF
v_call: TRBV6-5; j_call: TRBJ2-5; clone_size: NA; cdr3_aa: CASSYREGRRETQYF
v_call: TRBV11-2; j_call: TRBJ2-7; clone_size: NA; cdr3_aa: CASSPQSAAYEQYF
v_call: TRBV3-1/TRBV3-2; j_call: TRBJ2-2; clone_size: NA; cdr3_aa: CASSQHSGGAGNTGELFF
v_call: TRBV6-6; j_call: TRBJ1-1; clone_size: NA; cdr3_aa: CASSYGAMNTEAFF
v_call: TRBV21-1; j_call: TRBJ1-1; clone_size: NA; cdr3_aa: CASSKPGFGTEAFF
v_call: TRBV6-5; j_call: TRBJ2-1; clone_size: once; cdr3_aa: CASSLQGIRIREQFF
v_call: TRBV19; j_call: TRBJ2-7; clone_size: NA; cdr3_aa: CASTPGQGSYEQYF
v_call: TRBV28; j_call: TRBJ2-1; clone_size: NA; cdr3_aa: CASRETGNNEQFF
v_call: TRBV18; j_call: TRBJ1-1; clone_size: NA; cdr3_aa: CASSLGTGVQAFF
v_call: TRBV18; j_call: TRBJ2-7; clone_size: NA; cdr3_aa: CASSPQSGQPYEQYF
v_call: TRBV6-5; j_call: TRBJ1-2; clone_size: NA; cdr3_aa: CASILYGVNYGYTF
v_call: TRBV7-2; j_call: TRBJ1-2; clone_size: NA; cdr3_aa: CASSLAGAGDYGYTF
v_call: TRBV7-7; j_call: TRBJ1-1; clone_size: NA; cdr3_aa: CASSLAEDTEAFF
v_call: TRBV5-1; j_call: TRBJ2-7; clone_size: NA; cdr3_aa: CASSLTGWEGEQYF
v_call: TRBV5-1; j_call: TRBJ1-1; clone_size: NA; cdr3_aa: CASSLGQTFTEAFF
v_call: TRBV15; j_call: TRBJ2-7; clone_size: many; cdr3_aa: CATSRDQQVAFF
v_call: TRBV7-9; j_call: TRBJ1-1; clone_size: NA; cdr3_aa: CASSFLKGSFTEAFF
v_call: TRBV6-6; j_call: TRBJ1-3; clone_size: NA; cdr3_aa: CASSTTGFGNTIYF
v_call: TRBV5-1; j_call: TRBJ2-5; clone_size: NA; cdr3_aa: CASRGRASGGQETQYF
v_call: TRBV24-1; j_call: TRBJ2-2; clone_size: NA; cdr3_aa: CATSDSGGTTGELFF
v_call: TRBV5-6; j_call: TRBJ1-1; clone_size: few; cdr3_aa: CASSLTTTLNTEAFF
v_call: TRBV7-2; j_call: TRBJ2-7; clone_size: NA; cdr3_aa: CASSSSGVVYEQYF
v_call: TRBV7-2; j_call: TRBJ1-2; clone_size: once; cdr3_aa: CASTSGTGGFNYGYTF